What follows are 8 T cell receptor beta chains derived from one specimen sequenced in a study of T-cell reconstitution after alpha-beta-depleted transplantation in children. The TCRbeta library incorporated unique molecular identifiers. One entry per CDR3 protein results from TCRdb running MiXCR on the PCR reads. The sample includes roughly 150,000 distinct CDR3 sequences, around 10% of them seen just once. Here the sequenced sample was PBMCs, taken before TCRalphabeta/CD19-depleted stem cell transplant. The origin of the receptors is a boy aged 2 to 9 with acute myeloid leukemia, due to receive a stem cell transplant.

This clonotype was recorded at least ten times. V and J are TRBV3-1 and TRBJ2-7; the match to TRBD1 covers 10 bases. The CDR3 extends over 18 amino acids. Looked up from germline, CDR1 is LGHDT and CDR2 is YNNKEL (reference sequence). The junction had 11 bases not matched to a gene; V was cut back by 0 bases and J by 3 bases. The CDR3 DNA follows: TGTGCCAGCAGCCAAGACAGGCTGAGACAGGGGGCTGACTACGAGCAGTACGTC. Amino acid sequence: CASSQDRLRQGADYEQYV.

This clonotype was seen repeatedly, ten times or more. The chain employs TRBV19 and TRBJ2-7, with D maybe TRBD1 (5 bases). The CDR3 has 16 amino acids. Trimming removed 2 bases from V and 3 bases from J, with 17 bases in between. Germline assignment: CDR1 LNHDA and CDR2 SQIVND (reference sequence). In DNA, the CDR3 is TGTGCCAGTAGTATACAGGGCGATAAGGGGTACTACGAGCAGTACGTC. Its protein product is CASSIQGDKGYYEQYV.

This clonotype has ten or more counts. The chain carries TRBV10-3 and TRBJ2-1; a weak D match, TRBD1 (6 bases). CDR1 is ENHRY and CDR2 is SYGVKD in the germline V gene. CDR3 length: 16 amino acids. Trimming stripped 2 bases from V and 0 bases from J, with 11 bases between. In DNA form, the CDR3 reads TGTGCCATCAGTGAGCACAGGGCTAGCTCCTACAATGAGCAGTTCTTC. As protein: CAISEHRASSYNEQFF.

This clonotype has ten or more counts. This chain joins TRBV5-1 and TRBJ2-1; D is uncertain. Trimming removed 0 bases from V and 5 bases from J, with 9 bases in between. CDR1 and CDR2 from the germline V gene are SGHRS and YFSETQ. This CDR3 has 14 amino acids. CDR3 sequence (DNA): TGCGCCAGCAGCTTGGGGCAGTTAGACAATGAGCAGTTCTTC. Amino acids: CASSLGQLDNEQFF.

This clonotype was picked up many times. The genes are TRBV3-1 and TRBJ1-5; D remains ambiguous. The V gene lost 2 bases and the J gene lost 9 bases, with 8 bases spanning the gap. Germline assignment: CDR1 LGHDT and CDR2 YNNKEL (reference sequence). This CDR3 region has 12 residues. Written as DNA, the CDR3 is TGTGCCAGCAGCCAACCGGACGGGCCCCAGCATTTT. Protein product: CASSQPDGPQHF.

This clonotype was observed many times. V gene TRBV6-5 combines with J gene TRBJ1-1, with 11 positions matching TRBD1. CDR1 is MNHEY and CDR2 is SVGAGI in the germline V gene. Germline trimming cut 4 bases from V and 0 bases from J; bases unmatched to any gene: 10. The CDR3 spans 18 residues. This CDR3 is CASSFPRPGQGVNTEAFF. Written as DNA, the CDR3 is TGTGCCAGCAGTTTCCCACGGCCGGGACAGGGGGTGAACACTGAAGCTTTCTTT.

This clonotype showed up many times. The chain carries TRBV4-1 and TRBJ2-7, with 9 bases matching TRBD1. The germline CDR1 and CDR2 sequences are MGHRA and YSYEKL. The CDR3 runs 14 residues. The trim removed 6 bases at V and 2 bases at J, leaving 5 bases unmatched. CDR3 loop: CASSLRQGAYEQYF. DNA of the CDR3: TGCGCCAGCAGTCTCCGACAGGGGGCCTACGAGCAGTACTTC.

This clonotype was seen a handful of times. This rearrangement joins TRBV4-2 to TRBJ2-5, with 10 bases fitting TRBD2. The germline V gene encodes CDR1 LGHNA and CDR2 YNFKEQ. The CDR3 is 15 amino acids. V lost 4 bases, J lost 2 bases, and 4 bases stayed unmatched. The CDR3, as DNA: TGTGCCAGCAGCCCGGGACTAGCGCTTCAAGAGACCCAGTACTTC. It encodes CASSPGLALQETQYF.